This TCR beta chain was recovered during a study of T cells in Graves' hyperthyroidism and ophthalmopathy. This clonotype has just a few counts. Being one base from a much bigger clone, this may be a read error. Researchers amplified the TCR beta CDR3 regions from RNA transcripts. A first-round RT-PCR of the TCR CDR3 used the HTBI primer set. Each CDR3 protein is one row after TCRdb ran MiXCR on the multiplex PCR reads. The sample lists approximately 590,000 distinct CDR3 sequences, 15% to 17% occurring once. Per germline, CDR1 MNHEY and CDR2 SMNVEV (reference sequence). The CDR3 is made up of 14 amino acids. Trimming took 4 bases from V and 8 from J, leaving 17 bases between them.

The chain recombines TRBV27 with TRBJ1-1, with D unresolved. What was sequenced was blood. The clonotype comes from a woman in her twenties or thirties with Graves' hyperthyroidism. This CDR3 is CASSSTLWTDEAFF. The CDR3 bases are TGTGCCAGCAGTTCGACCCTATGGACGGACGAAGCTTTCTTT.